This T cell receptor beta chain was observed in a study of shared clonotypes between healthy human individuals. General study findings and limits: The small donor group covered limited genetic and exposure diversity.

Clones were read by immunoSEQ multiplex PCR, and TCRdb kept only the in-frame ones, dropping some. Here the sample spans 2 million to 2.5 million clones, about 92% being singletons. This clone was found a few times. Its specificity is not known. HIV-negative, healthy adults without recent acute infections or vaccinations were the donors. The sequence came from a man in his late teens or twenties in good health. Some clones in this sample may be carry-over from other donors' samples. Sequences were obtained from naive CD4+ T cells from PBMCs. Subset in this sample: CD45RA+ positively selected.

The CDR3 region is CASSGQGLEAFF. The DNA of the CDR3 is TGTGCCAGCAGTGGTCAGGGACTTGAAGCTTTCTTT. The J gene is TRBJ1-1, the V gene TRBV2, with D perhaps TRBD1 (5 bases). The CDR3 spans 12 residues. CDR1 is SNHLY, CDR2 FYNNEI, per germline. V was pared by 4 bases and J by 7 bases, with 10 bases between. The full variable domain, with the rest looked up from reference TRBV2 and TRBJ1-1, is EPEVTQTPSHQVTQMGQEVILRCVPISNHLYFYWYRQILGQKVEFLVSFYNNEISEKSEIFDDQFSVERPDGSNFTLKIRSTKLEDSAMYFCASSGQGLEAFFGQGTRLTVV.